One T cell receptor beta chain is described in this entry. Method: immunoSEQ multiplex PCR; TCRdb's copy keeps in-frame clones and lacks some. The table lists 69,000 or so clones, 85% to 90% of them singletons, with approximately 0.4% in the top ten. This entry is derived from a study of Tregs in tolerant kidney transplant recipients. V was pared by 5 bases and J by 5 bases, with 9 bases between. CDR1 is SGHTA, CDR2 FQGNSA, per germline. The CDR3 covers 12 residues. Source: CD4+ T cells from blood, taken before the transplant. The J gene is TRBJ2-5, the V gene TRBV7-2; D may be TRBD2 (5 bases). The origin of this receptor is a human donor who received a combined kidney and bone marrow transplant. The CDR3 protein is CASSPSLETQYF. The CDR3 DNA sequence: TGTGCCAGCAGCCCTAGCCTGGAGACCCAGTACTTC.